This T cell receptor beta chain was recovered during a study of blood T cell repertoires in COVID-19. For the study at large: Specimens from acute and convalescent COVID-19 originated in the United States, Italy and Spain. PBMCs, B-cell-depleted T cells, or T cells were the source of the cDNA or gDNA that made up the material.

The CDR3 runs to 13 residues. V lost 3 bases and J 8 bases, leaving 13 bases between the germline ends. Per the original data handling: Reference gene primer amplification gave estimated nucleated cell counts. Produced via immunoSEQ multiplex PCR; TCRdb's table is partial and in-frame only. The DNA gave D and trimming, while V, J and clone size come from that table. The sample yields under 45,000 clones, approximately 90% seen once. This sequence was found in a man in his sixties with acute or convalescent COVID-19. Sequenced: peripheral blood. The V call is TRBV12-3 or TRBV12-4, the J call TRBJ1-1; D call uncertain. CDR3 in DNA: TGTGCCAGCAGTTTTTCAGATAAGATAGAAGCTTTCTTT. Its protein is CASSFSDKIEAFF.